The TCR beta chain under discussion was sequenced for a study of cytomegalovirus exposure and HLA in healthy donors. Measured with immunoSEQ multiplex PCR; TCRdb has only the in-frame clones, and not every one. This sample has about 260,000 clones, with about 92% found just once. V lost 0 bases and J lost 2, with 5 bases in between. The CDR3 spans 13 residues. Germline CDR1 reads SGDLS; CDR2 reads YYNGEE. The chain is built from TRBV9 and TRBJ2-5, with no clear D. The TCR sequence derives from a woman in her twenties or thirties in good health and CMV-seronegative. The sequencing sample was made of PBMCs. The CDR3 bases are TGTGCCAGCAGCGTAGATCTACAAGAGACCCAGTACTTC. As protein: CASSVDLQETQYF. The entire variable domain, with the rest obtained from reference TRBV9 and TRBJ2-5, is as follows: DSGVTQTPKHLITATGQRVTLRCSPRSGDLSVYWYQQSLDQGLQFLIQYYNGEERAKGNILERFSAQQFPDLHSELNLSSLELGDSALYFCASSVDLQETQYFGPGTRLLVL.